These 7 T cell receptor beta chains originate from one sample sequenced in a study of OX40 agonist ivuxolimab in advanced cancers. Receptor amplification or capture employed the immunoSEQ multiplex PCR assay. TCRdb mirrors the immuneACCESS table, restricted to in-frame sequences. Some clones are absent from its copies; in checked studies, under half trace to an unresolved V gene, and the reason for the others is unknown. This sample holds about 21,000 clones; under 90% were observed only once. Of the sample, approximately 37% falls within the top ten clones. The specimen was CD4+ or CD8+ T cells sorted from blood, collected in a trial of the OX40 agonist ivuxolimab. The receptors stem from an adult with an advanced solid tumor such as melanoma, head and neck, liver or kidney cancer.

This clone was found a few times. The chain has TRBV7-8 and TRBJ2-5; no clear D. Germline-derived CDR1 and CDR2 are SGHVS and FQNEAQ. This CDR3 region has 18 residues. V gave up 1 base and J gave up 3 bases, with 21 bases separating them. The DNA of the CDR3 is TGTGCCAGCAGCTTAGAAATTGGGATAGAGATGGGAAAAGAGACCCAGTACTTC. Residues: CASSLEIGIEMGKETQYF.

This clone occurred once. This chain connects TRBV4-1 to TRBJ1-3, with 7 bases matching TRBD1. The CDR3 extends over 18 amino acids. The germline V gene has CDR1 MGHRA and CDR2 YSYEKL. The V gene end was trimmed by 1 base and the J gene end by 4 bases; junction bases not matched to a gene: 13. CDR3: CASSQVPTGPTLGNTIYF. For the CDR3, the DNA is TGCGCCAGCAGCCAAGTCCCGACAGGGCCAACCCTGGGAAACACCATATATTTT.

This chain links TRBV29-1 with TRBJ2-2, with 12 bases that match TRBD1. With 0 bases clipped from V and 5 bases from J, the junction kept 7 bases outside the gene matches. The CDR3 spans 17 residues. Germline loops: CDR1 SQVTM, CDR2 ANQGSEA. The CDR3 here is CSVEEGTGGVGTGELFF. Written as DNA, the CDR3 is TGCAGCGTTGAAGAAGGGACAGGGGGCGTAGGAACCGGGGAGCTGTTTTTT.

The chain couples TRBV28 to TRBJ1-2; 9 positions agree with TRBD1. CDR1 MDHEN and CDR2 SYDVKM come from the germline V gene. The ends lost 6 bases at V and 7 bases at J; junction bases unmatched: 18. This CDR3 contains 17 residues. The DNA of the CDR3 is TGTGCCAGCAGCCCTCCGGGACAGGGATCGTATCAGTTTGGCTACACCTTC. It encodes CASSPPGQGSYQFGYTF.

Details on this clone: The junction and the germline gene differ at one end; a read error may be behind it. This chain joins TRBV4-2 and TRBJ2-7; D is undetermined. The CDR3 has 13 residues. Looked up from germline, CDR1 is LGHNA and CDR2 is YNFKEQ. The CDR3 loop is CASSQDTPDASNF. The DNA of the CDR3 is TGTGCCAGCAGCCAAGATACCCCCGATGCCAGCAACTTC.

This sequence joins TRBV6-5 and TRBJ2-2; no reliable D call. Per the germline V gene, CDR1 is MNHEY and CDR2 is SVGAGI. V gave up 2 bases and J gave up 0 bases, with 7 bases separating them. The length of the CDR3 is 15 residues. CDR3 in DNA: TGTGCCAGCAGTTACGTCAGAACGAACACCGGGGAGCTGTTTTTT. This translates into CASSYVRTNTGELFF.

The rearrangement uses TRBV19 and TRBJ2-1; 8 nucleotides line up with TRBD2. CDR3 length: 16 residues. With V trimmed by 1 base and J by 10 bases, 12 bases remained unmatched. Looked up from germline, CDR1 is LNHDA and CDR2 is SQIVND (reference sequence). This chain's CDR3 is CASSIVPSGGQGEQFF. CDR3 bases: TGTGCCAGTAGTATAGTTCCCAGCGGGGGCCAGGGGGAGCAGTTCTTC.